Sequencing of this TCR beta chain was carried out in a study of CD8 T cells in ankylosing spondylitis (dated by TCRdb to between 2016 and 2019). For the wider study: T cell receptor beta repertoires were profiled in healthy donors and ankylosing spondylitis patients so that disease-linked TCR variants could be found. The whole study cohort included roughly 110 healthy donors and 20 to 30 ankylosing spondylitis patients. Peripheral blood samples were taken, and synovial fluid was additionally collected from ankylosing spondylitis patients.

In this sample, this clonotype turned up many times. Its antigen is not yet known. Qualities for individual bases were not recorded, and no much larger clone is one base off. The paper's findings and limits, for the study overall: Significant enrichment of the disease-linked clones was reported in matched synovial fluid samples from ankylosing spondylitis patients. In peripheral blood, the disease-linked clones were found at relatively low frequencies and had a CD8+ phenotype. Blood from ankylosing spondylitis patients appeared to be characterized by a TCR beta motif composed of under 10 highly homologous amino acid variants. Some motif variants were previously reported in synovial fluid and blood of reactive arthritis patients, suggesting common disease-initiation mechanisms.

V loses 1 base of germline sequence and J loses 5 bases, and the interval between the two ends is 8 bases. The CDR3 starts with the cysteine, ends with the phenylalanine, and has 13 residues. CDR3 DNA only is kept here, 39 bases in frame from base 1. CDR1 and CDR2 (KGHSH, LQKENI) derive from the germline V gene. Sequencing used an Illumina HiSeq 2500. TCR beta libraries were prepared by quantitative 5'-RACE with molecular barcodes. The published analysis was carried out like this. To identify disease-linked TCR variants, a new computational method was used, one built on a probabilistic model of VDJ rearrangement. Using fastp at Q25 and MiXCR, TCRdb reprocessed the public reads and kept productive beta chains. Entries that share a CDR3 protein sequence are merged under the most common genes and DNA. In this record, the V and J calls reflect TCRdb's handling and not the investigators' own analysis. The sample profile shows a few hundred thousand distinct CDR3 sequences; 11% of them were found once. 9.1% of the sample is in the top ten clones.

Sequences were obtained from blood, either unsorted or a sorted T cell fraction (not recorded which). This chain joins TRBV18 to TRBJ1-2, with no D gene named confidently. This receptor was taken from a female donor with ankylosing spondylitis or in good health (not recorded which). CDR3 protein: CASSPQTEYGYTF. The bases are TGTGCCAGCTCACCACAGACGGAGTATGGCTACACCTTC.